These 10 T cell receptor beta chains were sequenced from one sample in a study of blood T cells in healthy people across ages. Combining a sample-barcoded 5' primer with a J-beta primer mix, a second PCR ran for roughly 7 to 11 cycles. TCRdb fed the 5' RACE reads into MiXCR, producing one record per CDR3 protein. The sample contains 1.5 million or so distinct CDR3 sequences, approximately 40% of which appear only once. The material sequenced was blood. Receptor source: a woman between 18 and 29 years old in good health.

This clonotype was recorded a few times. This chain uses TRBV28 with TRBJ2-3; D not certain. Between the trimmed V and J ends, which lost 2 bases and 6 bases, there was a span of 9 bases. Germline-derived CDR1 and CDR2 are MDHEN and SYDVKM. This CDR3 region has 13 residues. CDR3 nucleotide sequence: TGTGCCAGCAGTTTAGGTATAGGGGATACGCAGTATTTT. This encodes CASSLGIGDTQYF.

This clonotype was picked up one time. The CDR3 DNA follows: TGTGCCAGCAGTCCCCTCGGAGTGGGGAACACCATATATTTT. Translating gives CASSPLGVGNTIYF. J is TRBJ1-3 and V is TRBV28; D is undetermined. The CDR3 totals 14 residues. Germline V gene data show CDR1 as MDHEN and CDR2 as SYDVKM. The ends were cut back, 5 bases at V and 7 bases at J, with 15 bases in the middle.

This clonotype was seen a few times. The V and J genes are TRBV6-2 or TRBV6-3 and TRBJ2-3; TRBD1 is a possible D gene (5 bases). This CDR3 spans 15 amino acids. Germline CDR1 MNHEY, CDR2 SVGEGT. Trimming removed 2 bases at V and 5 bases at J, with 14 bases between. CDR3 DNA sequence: TGTGCCAGCAGTTACGAAGGGGTGTGGGGAGATACGCAGTATTTT. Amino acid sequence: CASSYEGVWGDTQYF.

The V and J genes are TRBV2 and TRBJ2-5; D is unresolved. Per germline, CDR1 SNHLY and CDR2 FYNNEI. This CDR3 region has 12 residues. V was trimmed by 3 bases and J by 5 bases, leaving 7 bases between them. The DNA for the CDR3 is TGTGCCAGCAGTGACATCTCGGAGACCCAGTACTTC. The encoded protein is CASSDISETQYF.

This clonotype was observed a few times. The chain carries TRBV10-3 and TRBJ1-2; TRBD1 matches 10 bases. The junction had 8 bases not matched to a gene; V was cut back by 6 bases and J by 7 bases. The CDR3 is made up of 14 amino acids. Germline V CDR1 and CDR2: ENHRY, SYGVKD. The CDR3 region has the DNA TGTGCCATCAGCCCCGGGACAGGGGACGGTGGCTACACCTTC. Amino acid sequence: CAISPGTGDGGYTF.

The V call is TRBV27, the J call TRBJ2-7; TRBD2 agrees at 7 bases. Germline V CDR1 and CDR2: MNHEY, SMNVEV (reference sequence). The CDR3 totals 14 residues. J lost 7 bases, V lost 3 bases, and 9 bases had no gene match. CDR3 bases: TGTGCCAGCAGTTTTATAGCGGGTACCAATGAGCAGTACTTC. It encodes CASSFIAGTNEQYF.

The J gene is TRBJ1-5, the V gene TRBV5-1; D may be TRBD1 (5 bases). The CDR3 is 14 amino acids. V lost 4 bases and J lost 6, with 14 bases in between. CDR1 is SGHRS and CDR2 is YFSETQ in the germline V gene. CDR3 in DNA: TGCGCCAGCAGCGTGGGGACCACGGGTCAGCCCCAGCATTTT. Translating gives CASSVGTTGQPQHF.

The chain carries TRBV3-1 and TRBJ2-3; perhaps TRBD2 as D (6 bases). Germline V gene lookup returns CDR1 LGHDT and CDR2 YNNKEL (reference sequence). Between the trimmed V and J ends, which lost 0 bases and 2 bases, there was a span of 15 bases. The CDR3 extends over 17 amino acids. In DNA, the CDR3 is TGTGCCAGCAGCCAAGAGAGTCGGGGGTTCTACACAGATACGCAGTATTTT. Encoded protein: CASSQESRGFYTDTQYF.

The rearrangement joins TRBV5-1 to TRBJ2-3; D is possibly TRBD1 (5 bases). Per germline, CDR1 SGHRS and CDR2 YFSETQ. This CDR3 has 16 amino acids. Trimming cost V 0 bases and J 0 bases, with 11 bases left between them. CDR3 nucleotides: TGCGCCAGCAGCTTGGGGGGCGCTTCTAGCACAGATACGCAGTATTTT. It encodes CASSLGGASSTDTQYF.

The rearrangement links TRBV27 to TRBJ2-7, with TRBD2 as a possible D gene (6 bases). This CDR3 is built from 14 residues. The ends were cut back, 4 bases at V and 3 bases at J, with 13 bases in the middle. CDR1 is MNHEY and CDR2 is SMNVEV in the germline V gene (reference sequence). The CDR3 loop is CASSSGTVYYEQYF. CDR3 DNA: TGTGCCAGCAGTTCTGGGACTGTGTACTACGAGCAGTACTTC.